This TCR beta chain originates from a study of cytomegalovirus exposure and HLA in healthy donors. Study-wide results and limits: There were about 160 TCR beta chains listed as cytomegalovirus-associated. Analyses of presence and absence presupposed an approximately uniform sequencing depth across donors. One later analysis reportedly identified an Asian-associated ancestry cluster that showed fewer N-insertions than the approximately 670-donor mean.

With regard to this clone: As yet, its antigen is unknown.

Primers for the PCR totalled 60 Vbeta and 13 Jbeta. As handled by the study authors: Unique TCR beta chains totaled some 81 million in a later count, with around 11 million of them shared. Sequencing was performed with immunoSEQ multiplex PCR; in TCRdb, only in-frame clones are kept and a portion is missing. V and J calls plus clone size are reproduced from that table; the DNA served to infer D and trimming. This table has 200,000 or so clones, around 77% appearing once. The CDR3 has 14 amino acids. The germline V gene has CDR1 SGHTA and CDR2 FQGNSA. V lost 1 base and J lost 5, with 11 bases in between.

The chain uses TRBV7-2 and TRBJ1-1; D might be TRBD1 (6 bases). This TCR derives from a woman aged 25 to 45 in good health and CMV-seronegative. Sequenced input: PBMCs. CDR3 bases: TGTGCCAGCAGCTTAGAACAGGGTGAGACTGAAGCTTTCTTT. Residues: CASSLEQGETEAFF.